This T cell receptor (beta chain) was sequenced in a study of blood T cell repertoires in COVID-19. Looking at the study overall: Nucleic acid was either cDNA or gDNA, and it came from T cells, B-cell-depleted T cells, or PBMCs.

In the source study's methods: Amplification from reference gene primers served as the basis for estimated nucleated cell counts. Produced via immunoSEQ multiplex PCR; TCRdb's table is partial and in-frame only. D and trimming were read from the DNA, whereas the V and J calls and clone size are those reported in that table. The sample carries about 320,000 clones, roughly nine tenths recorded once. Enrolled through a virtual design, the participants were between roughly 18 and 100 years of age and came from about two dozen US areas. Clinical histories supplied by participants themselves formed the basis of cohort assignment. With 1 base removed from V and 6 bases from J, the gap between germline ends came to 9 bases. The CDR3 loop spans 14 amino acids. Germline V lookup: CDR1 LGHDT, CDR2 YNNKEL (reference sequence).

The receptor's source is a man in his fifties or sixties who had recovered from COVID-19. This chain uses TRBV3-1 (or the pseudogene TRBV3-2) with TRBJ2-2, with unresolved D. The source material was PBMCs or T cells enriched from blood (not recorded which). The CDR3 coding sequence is TGTGCCAGCAGCCAAGGGTTTGCGGCCGGGGAGCTGTTTTTT. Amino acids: CASSQGFAAGELFF.